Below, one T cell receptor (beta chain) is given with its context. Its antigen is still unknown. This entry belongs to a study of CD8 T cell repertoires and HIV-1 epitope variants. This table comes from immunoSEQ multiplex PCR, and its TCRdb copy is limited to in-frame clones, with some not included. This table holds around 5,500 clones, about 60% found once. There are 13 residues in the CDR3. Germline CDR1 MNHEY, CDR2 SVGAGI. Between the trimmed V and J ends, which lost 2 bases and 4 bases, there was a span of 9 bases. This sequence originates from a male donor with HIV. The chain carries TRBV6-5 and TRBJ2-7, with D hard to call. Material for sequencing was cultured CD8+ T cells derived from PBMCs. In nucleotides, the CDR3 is TGTGCCAGCAGTTACAGGGCCACATACGAGCAGTACTTC. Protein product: CASSYRATYEQYF.